This TCR beta chain stems from a study of read filtering for tumor transcriptome and immune sequencing. Study-wide context: Per sample, TCR-region reads ranged about 4 to 10.27 million by IR-seq, about 85 to 1,400 by RNA-seq.

This clonotype was observed many times. The library was built from 400 to 500 ng RNA with molecular barcoded adaptors for alpha/delta and beta/gamma chains. Via MiXCR, TCRdb re-called the reads, giving one row per CDR3 protein. The repertoire holds 100,000 to 150,000 distinct CDR3 sequences, with 13% as singletons. The ends were cut back, 0 bases at V and 0 bases at J, with 7 bases in the middle. Per germline, CDR1 SGDLS and CDR2 YYNGEE. The CDR3 has 15 residues. Material: a population of CD138-negative cells sorted from bone marrow. The chain has TRBV9 and TRBJ2-1; no clear D. The origin of this receptor is a donor at least 40 years old with multiple myeloma. CDR3 DNA sequence: TGTGCCAGCAGCGTAGGGCACCTCTCCTACAATGAGCAGTTCTTC. Translated, it gives CASSVGHLSYNEQFF.